Each of the 10 T cell receptor beta chains below was sequenced from the same sample in a study of type 1 regulatory T cells. TCRdb fed the reads into MiXCR, producing one record per CDR3 protein. The sample consists of about 24,000 distinct CDR3 sequences, around 77% of them appearing once. For these receptors, no antigen is known. Sequenced sample: cultured T cells, either the whole culture or a sorted T cell fraction (not recorded which). Described subset: Tr1-enriched cell product generated in vitro against host alloantigens. Every receptor here comes from a human donor in good health.

A few counts support this clonotype. The chain has TRBV5-1 and TRBJ2-7; 9 positions match TRBD2. The CDR3 is 16 amino acids. CDR1 and CDR2 from the germline V gene are SGHRS and YFSETQ. J was trimmed by 0 bases and V by 3 bases; bases with no gene match: 7. The CDR3: CASSWTLAGTSYEQYF. CDR3 nucleotides: TGCGCCAGCAGCTGGACGCTAGCGGGGACCTCCTACGAGCAGTACTTC.

V is TRBV18 and J is TRBJ2-7; 9 bases align to TRBD1. The CDR3 spans 15 residues. In germline, CDR1 is KGHSH, CDR2 LQKENI. The trim removed 2 bases at V and 0 bases at J, leaving 2 bases unmatched. CDR3 DNA sequence: TGTGCCAGCTCACCAGGGACAGGGAGCTCCTACGAGCAGTACTTC. This encodes CASSPGTGSSYEQYF. The full variable domain, rest sourced from reference TRBV18 and TRBJ2-7, is NAGVMQNPRHLVRRRGQEARLRCSPMKGHSHVYWYRQLPEEGLKFMVYLQKENIIDESGMPKERFSAEFPKEGPSILRIQQVVRGDSAAYFCASSPGTGSSYEQYFGPGTRLTVT.

The rearrangement joins TRBV4-1 to TRBJ2-5; the match to TRBD2 covers 14 bases. With V trimmed by 4 bases and J by 2 bases, 3 bases remained unmatched. CDR3 size: 16 residues. Germline CDR1 and CDR2: MGHRA and YSYEKL. The CDR3 DNA is TGCGCCAGCAGCCCGGGACTAGCGGGGGCACAAGAGACCCAGTACTTC. It is translated as CASSPGLAGAQETQYF.

The chain uses TRBV5-6 and TRBJ2-5; D is unclear. CDR1 SGHDT and CDR2 YYEEEE come from the germline V gene. CDR3 length: 17 residues. Trimming removed 3 bases from V and 5 bases from J, with 23 bases in between. CDR3 sequence: CASSSKGRPLARETQYF. CDR3 in DNA: TGTGCCAGCAGCTCGAAGGGAAGACCTTTGGCGCGGGAGACCCAGTACTTC.

The chain uses TRBV19 and TRBJ2-5; D possibly uses TRBD1 or TRBD2 (5 bases each). From germline, CDR1 is LNHDA and CDR2 SQIVND (reference sequence). The CDR3 contains 14 residues. Trimming left V 2 bases short and J 0 bases short, with 7 bases between. The CDR3 region is CASSIMGHQETQYF. The CDR3, as DNA: TGTGCCAGTAGTATAATGGGACACCAAGAGACCCAGTACTTC.

This clonotype has just one count. The chain recombines TRBV7-2 with TRBJ2-7, with TRBD1 matching 11 bases. V was pared by 4 bases and J by 4 bases, with 6 bases of the junction left unmatched. Per the germline V gene, CDR1 is SGHTA and CDR2 is FQGNSA. This CDR3 comprises 15 residues. The CDR3 sequence: CASSSVGTGGYEQYF. DNA of the CDR3: TGTGCCAGCAGCTCTGTAGGGACAGGGGGTTACGAGCAGTACTTC. The whole variable domain, filled in from reference TRBV7-2 and TRBJ2-7, reads GAGVSQSPSNKVTEKGKDVELRCDPISGHTALYWYRQSLGQGLEFLIYFQGNSAPDKSGLPSDRFSAERTGGSVSTLTIQRTQQEDSAVYLCASSSVGTGGYEQYFGPGTRLTVT.

V is TRBV4-1 and J is TRBJ2-5; weak D call: TRBD2 (5 bases). This CDR3 contains 13 residues. Germline V gene sequence: CDR1 MGHRA, CDR2 YSYEKL. The V end lost 3 bases, the J end lost 5 bases, and 10 bases lay between the germline ends. The CDR3 here is CASSHPGWETQYF. CDR3 coding DNA: TGCGCCAGCAGCCACCCGGGATGGGAGACCCAGTACTTC.

The chain joins TRBV12-3 or TRBV12-4 to TRBJ2-1; 7 bases fit TRBD2. Trimming at V came to 3 bases and at J to 4 bases, leaving 6 bases not matched to a gene. This CDR3 has 15 amino acids. The CDR3 reads CASSFVRGEYNEQFF. CDR3 DNA sequence: TGTGCCAGCAGTTTCGTTCGGGGGGAATACAATGAGCAGTTCTTC.

V usage is TRBV12-3 or TRBV12-4 and J usage is TRBJ1-1; TRBD1 agrees at 8 bases. This CDR3 is built from 17 residues. After removal of 5 bases from V and 4 bases from J, the junction contained 15 bases not matched to a gene. The CDR3, as DNA: TGTGCCAGCAGTGCTGACAGGGGCAGACGGGGAAGCACTGAAGCTTTCTTT. The encoded protein is CASSADRGRRGSTEAFF.

This clonotype counts as medium-sized (0.01 to 0.1%). The chain links TRBV7-9 to TRBJ2-7; 9 bases fit TRBD2. This CDR3 contains 19 residues. Trimming at V came to 7 bases and at J to 2 bases, leaving 21 bases not matched to a gene. Germline assignment: CDR1 SEHNR and CDR2 FQNEAQ (reference sequence). The CDR3 sequence is CASTRLLRGRGGETYEQYF. The CDR3 region has the DNA TGTGCCAGCACCCGTTTGTTACGCGGTCGCGGGGGGGAGACCTACGAGCAGTACTTC.